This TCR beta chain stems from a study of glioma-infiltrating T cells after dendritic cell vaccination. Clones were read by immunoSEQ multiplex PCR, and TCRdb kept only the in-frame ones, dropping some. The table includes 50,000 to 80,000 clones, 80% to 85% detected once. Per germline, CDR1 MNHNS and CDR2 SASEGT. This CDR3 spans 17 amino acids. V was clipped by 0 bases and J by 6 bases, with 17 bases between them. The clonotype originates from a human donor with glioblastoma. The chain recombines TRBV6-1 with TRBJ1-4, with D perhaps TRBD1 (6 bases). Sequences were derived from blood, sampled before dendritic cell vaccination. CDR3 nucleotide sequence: TGTGCCAGCAGTGAAGCGCTCCCACAGGGTAGGGATGAAAAACTGTTTTTT. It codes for CASSEALPQGRDEKLFF.